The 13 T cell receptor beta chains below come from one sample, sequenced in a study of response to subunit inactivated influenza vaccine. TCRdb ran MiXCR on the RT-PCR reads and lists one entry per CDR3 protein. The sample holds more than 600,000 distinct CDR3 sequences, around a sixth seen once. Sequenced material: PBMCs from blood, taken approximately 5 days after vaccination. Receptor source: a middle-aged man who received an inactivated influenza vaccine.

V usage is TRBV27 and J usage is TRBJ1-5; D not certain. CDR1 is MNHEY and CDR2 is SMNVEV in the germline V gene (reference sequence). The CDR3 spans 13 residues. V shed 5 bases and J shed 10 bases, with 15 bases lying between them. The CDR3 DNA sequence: TGTGCCAGCAGTCCAGGATTTAGGTATCCCCAGCATTTT. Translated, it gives CASSPGFRYPQHF.

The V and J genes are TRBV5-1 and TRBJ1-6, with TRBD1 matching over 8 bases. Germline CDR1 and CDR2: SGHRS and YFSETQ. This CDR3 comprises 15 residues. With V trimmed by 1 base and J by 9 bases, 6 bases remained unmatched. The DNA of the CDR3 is TGCGCCAGCAGCTTGTTCCAGGGGGCGCGTTCACCCCTCCACTTT. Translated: CASSLFQGARSPLHF.

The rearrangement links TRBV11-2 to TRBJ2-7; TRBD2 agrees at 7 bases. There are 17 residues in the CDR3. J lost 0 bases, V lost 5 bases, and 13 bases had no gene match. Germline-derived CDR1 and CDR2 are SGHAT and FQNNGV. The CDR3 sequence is CASSTRFGTTSSYEQYF. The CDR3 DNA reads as TGTGCCAGCAGCACACGGTTCGGGACTACCTCCTCCTACGAGCAGTACTTC.

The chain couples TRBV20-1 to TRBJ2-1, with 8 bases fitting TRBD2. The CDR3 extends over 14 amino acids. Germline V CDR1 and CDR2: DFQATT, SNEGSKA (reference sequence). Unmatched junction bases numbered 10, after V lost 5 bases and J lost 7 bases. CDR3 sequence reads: CSAPIAGRLNEQFF. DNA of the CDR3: TGCAGTGCTCCAATAGCGGGGAGATTGAATGAGCAGTTCTTC.

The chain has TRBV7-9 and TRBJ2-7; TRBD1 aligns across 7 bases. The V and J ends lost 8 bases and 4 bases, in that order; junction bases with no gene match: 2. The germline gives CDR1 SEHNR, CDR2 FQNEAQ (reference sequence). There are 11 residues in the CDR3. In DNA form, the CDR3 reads TGTGCCAGCGCCAGGGGGTACGAGCAGTACTTC. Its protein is CASARGYEQYF.

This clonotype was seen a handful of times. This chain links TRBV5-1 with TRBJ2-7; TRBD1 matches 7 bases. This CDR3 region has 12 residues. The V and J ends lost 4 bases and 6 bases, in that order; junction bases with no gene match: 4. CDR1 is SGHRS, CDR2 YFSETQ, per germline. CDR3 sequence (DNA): TGCGCCAGCAGCCGGACAGGCCCCGAGCAGTACTTC. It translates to CASSRTGPEQYF.

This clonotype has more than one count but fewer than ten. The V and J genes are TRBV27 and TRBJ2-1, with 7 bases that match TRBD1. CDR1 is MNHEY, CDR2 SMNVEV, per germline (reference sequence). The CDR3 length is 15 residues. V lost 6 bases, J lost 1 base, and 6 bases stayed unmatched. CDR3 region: CASRQGTVSYNEQFF. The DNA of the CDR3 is TGTGCCAGCAGACAAGGGACAGTATCCTACAATGAGCAGTTCTTC.

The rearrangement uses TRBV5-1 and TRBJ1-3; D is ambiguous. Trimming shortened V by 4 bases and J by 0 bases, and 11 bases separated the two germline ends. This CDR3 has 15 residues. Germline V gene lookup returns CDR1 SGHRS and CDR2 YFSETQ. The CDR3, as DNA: TGCGCCAGCAGCCCCACAGTCGGCTCTGGAAACACCATATATTTT. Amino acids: CASSPTVGSGNTIYF.

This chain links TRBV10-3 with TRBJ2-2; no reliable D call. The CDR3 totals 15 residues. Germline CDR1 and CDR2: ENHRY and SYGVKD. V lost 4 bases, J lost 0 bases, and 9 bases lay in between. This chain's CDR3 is CAISVVVANTGELFF. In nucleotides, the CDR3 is TGTGCCATCAGTGTCGTAGTGGCGAACACCGGGGAGCTGTTTTTT.

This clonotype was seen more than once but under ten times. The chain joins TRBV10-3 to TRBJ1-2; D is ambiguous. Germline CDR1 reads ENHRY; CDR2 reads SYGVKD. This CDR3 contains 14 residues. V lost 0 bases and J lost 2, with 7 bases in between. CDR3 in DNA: TGTGCCATCAGTGAGTCGACCCGAAACTATGGCTACACCTTC. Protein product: CAISESTRNYGYTF.

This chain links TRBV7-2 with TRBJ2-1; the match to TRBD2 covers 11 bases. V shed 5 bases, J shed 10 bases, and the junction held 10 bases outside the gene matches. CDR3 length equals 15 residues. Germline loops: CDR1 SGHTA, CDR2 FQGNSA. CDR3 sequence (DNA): TGTGCCAGCAGCACCCAGACTAGCGGGATAGGGGAGCAGTTCTTC. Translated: CASSTQTSGIGEQFF.

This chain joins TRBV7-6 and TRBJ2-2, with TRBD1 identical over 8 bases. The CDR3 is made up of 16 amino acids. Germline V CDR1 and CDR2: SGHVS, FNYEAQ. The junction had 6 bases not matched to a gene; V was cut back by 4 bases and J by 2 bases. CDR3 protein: CASSSSGGRNTGELFF. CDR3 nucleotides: TGTGCCAGCAGCTCCTCAGGGGGCCGAAACACCGGGGAGCTGTTTTTT.

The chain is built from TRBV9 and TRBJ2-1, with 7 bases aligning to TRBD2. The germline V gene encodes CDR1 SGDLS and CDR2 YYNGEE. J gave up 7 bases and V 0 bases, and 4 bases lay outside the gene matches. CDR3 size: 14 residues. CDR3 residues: CASSVVAGGNEQFF. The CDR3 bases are TGTGCCAGCAGCGTAGTAGCGGGCGGTAATGAGCAGTTCTTC.